This entry lists 32 T cell receptor beta chains sequenced from one sample in a study of regulatory T cells in long-lasting Graves disease (dated by TCRdb to about 2021). The intended sense of this specimen's time point label: persistent/refractory GD, antithyroid drugs over 5 years with positive TRAb. For both TCR sequencing and RNA sequencing, RNA was extracted from PBMCs in TRIzol. The method behind the library was multiplex PCR. TCRdb records Illumina HiSeq 4000 as the sequencer. iRepertoire HTBI primers and Arm-PCR amplification of CDR3 regions were used to construct TCR beta libraries. TCRdb cleaned the public reads at Q25 with fastp, built clones with MiXCR and kept in-frame beta chains. Identical CDR3 protein sequences are pooled into one entry, listed with their most common genes and DNA. Counted in this sample were 400,000 to 450,000 distinct CDR3 sequences; around 24% of them appeared once. In total, the top ten clones hold about a quarter of the sample.

Sequenced here: peripheral blood mononuclear cells (PBMCs), sampled when the disease was refractory, from a patient treated with antithyroid drugs. The receptor set was obtained from a female donor with Graves disease.

J is TRBJ1-6 and V is TRBV5-1; D not certain. This CDR3 is built from 14 residues. In germline, CDR1 is SGHRS, CDR2 YFSETQ. V gave up 0 bases and J gave up 7 bases, with 8 bases separating them. CDR3 sequence: CASSLGTSNSPLHF. Written as DNA, the CDR3 is TGCGCCAGCAGCTTGGGGACCTCAAATTCACCCCTCCACTTT.

The chain uses TRBV14 and TRBJ2-7; 8 nucleotides line up with TRBD2. The CDR3 contains 14 residues. V lost 3 bases, J lost 3 bases, and 4 bases stayed unmatched. Germline CDR1 is SGHDN and CDR2 is FVKESK. CDR3 region: CASSQQRESYEQYF. CDR3 nucleotides: TGTGCCAGCAGCCAGCAGCGGGAGAGCTACGAGCAGTACTTC.

This clonotype came up many times. The gene calls are TRBV30 and TRBJ1-4, with D hard to call. V lost 3 bases and J lost 6, with 8 bases in between. CDR3 size: 12 residues. Looked up from germline, CDR1 is GTSNPN and CDR2 is SVGIG (reference sequence). For the CDR3, the DNA is TGTGCCTGGAGGCCAGTCGATGAAAAACTGTTTTTT. Protein product: CAWRPVDEKLFF.

The chain has TRBV5-1 and TRBJ2-2, with a possible D match to TRBD2 (6 bases). This CDR3 region has 16 residues. Trimming left V 4 bases short and J 2 bases short, with 15 bases between. Germline CDR1 SGHRS, CDR2 YFSETQ. The CDR3 region has the DNA TGCGCCAGCAGCCACGGTCCGGGAGTTAACACCGGGGAGCTGTTTTTT. Translated: CASSHGPGVNTGELFF.

The chain has TRBV10-3 and TRBJ2-5; 7 bases line up with TRBD1. This CDR3 has 14 amino acids. The germline V gene encodes CDR1 ENHRY and CDR2 SYGVKD. With 5 bases clipped from V and 3 bases from J, the junction kept 6 bases outside the gene matches. For the CDR3, the DNA is TGTGCCATCAGTATGCCCGGGACAGAAGAGACCCAGTACTTC. Amino acids: CAISMPGTEETQYF.

The rearrangement links TRBV6-5 to TRBJ2-7; no clear D. In germline, CDR1 is MNHEY, CDR2 SVGAGI. The germline V and J ends were trimmed by 4 bases and 4 bases, with 11 bases remaining between them. This CDR3 spans 13 amino acids. The CDR3 sequence: CASSSRLSYEQYF. DNA for the CDR3: TGTGCCAGCAGTTCCCGACTCTCTTACGAGCAGTACTTC.

Details on this clonotype: As the CDR3 is not closed by the conserved phenylalanine or tryptophan, this likely results from a read error. The DNA is left out, because the CDR3 cannot be placed on it with certainty; the CDR3 is given as TCRdb lists it. The gene calls are TRBV6-1 and TRBJ2-7. Germline assignment: CDR1 MNHNS and CDR2 SASEGT. The CDR3 extends over 8 residues, inclusive of both ends. The CDR3 is CASSHLGK.

This chain uses TRBV6-1 with TRBJ2-3, with 7 bases identical to TRBD2. After removal of 4 bases from V and 3 bases from J, the junction contained 4 bases not matched to a gene. The CDR3 contains 14 residues. Germline V gene sequence: CDR1 MNHNS, CDR2 SASEGT. In nucleotides, the CDR3 is TGTGCCAGCAGTGGGGGGGGAGGGACAGATACGCAGTATTTT. It translates to CASSGGGGTDTQYF.

This clonotype was recorded many times. The rearrangement joins TRBV29-1 to TRBJ2-7; the D gene is possibly TRBD1 (6 bases). The CDR3 consists of 12 residues. CDR1 is SQVTM and CDR2 is ANQGSEA in the germline V gene. Trimming stripped 3 bases from V and 7 bases from J, with 13 bases between. The CDR3 DNA sequence: TGCAGCGTTGATTACCAGGGGCGGGAGCAGTACTTC. It codes for CSVDYQGREQYF.

V and J are TRBV20-1 and TRBJ1-1; TRBD1 might be the D (5 bases). Germline loops: CDR1 DFQATT, CDR2 SNEGSKA (reference sequence). The CDR3 runs 14 residues. V dropped 5 bases and J dropped 6 bases, with 19 bases sitting between them. CDR3 loop: CSAPMTVSGSEAFF. The CDR3 coding sequence is TGCAGTGCTCCCATGACAGTTTCTGGCTCTGAAGCTTTCTTT.

This clonotype was detected a few times. The chain couples TRBV28 to TRBJ2-1; 8 bases agree with TRBD1. This CDR3 contains 20 residues. Trimming at V came to 3 bases and at J to 1 base, leaving 17 bases not matched to a gene. CDR1 is MDHEN and CDR2 is SYDVKM in the germline V gene. The CDR3 here is CASSFLTAARQGKSYNEQFF. In DNA form, the CDR3 reads TGTGCCAGCAGTTTCCTCACCGCCGCCCGACAGGGGAAATCCTACAATGAGCAGTTCTTC.

The rearrangement links TRBV28 to TRBJ1-4, with D unclear. Germline V CDR1 and CDR2: MDHEN, SYDVKM. This CDR3 spans 15 amino acids. Trimming left V 6 bases short and J 3 bases short, with 14 bases between. The CDR3, as DNA: TGTGCCAGCAGACCCTCTCGACGCGCTAATGAAAAACTGTTTTTT. Translation gives CASRPSRRANEKLFF.

CDR3 region: CASSTGGPGGYEQYF. In DNA, the CDR3 is TGTGCCAGCAGTACAGGGGGCCCAGGGGGCTACGAGCAGTACTTC. The chain employs TRBV27 and TRBJ2-7, with TRBD1 matching 9 bases. With V trimmed by 5 bases and J by 3 bases, 8 bases remained unmatched. The CDR3 runs 15 residues. Per the germline V gene, CDR1 is MNHEY and CDR2 is SMNVEV (reference sequence).

This clonotype was picked up many times. The CDR3 DNA follows: TGTGCCAGCAGCCAAATGCAACAGGGGCAAGAGACCCAGTACTTC. Amino acid sequence: CASSQMQQGQETQYF. The rearrangement joins TRBV14 to TRBJ2-5, with 7 bases that match TRBD1. This CDR3 has 15 residues. Germline CDR1 and CDR2: SGHDN and FVKESK. J gave up 2 bases and V 2 bases, and 5 bases lay outside the gene matches.

This clonotype was counted between two and nine times. V is TRBV7-9 and J is TRBJ2-7; D possibly corresponds to TRBD1 (6 bases). This CDR3 is 13 amino acids long. Trimming cost V 2 bases and J 6 bases, with 11 bases left between them. From germline, CDR1 is SEHNR and CDR2 FQNEAQ (reference sequence). This CDR3 is CASSLWQGTEQYF. CDR3 DNA sequence: TGTGCCAGCAGCTTATGGCAGGGGACCGAGCAGTACTTC.

This clonotype was counted many times. The chain uses TRBV2 and TRBJ2-7; TRBD2 might be the D (6 bases). The CDR3 loop spans 13 amino acids. CDR1 is SNHLY, CDR2 FYNNEI, per germline. Trimming cost V 9 bases and J 2 bases, with 14 bases left between them. In DNA, the CDR3 is TGTGCCAGTAAGCGGGTCAGAACCTACGAGCAGTACTTC. Protein: CASKRVRTYEQYF.

This clonotype was detected only a few times. This rearrangement joins TRBV6-1 to TRBJ1-2; perhaps TRBD1 as D (5 bases). V lost 7 bases and J lost 1, with 13 bases in between. CDR1 and CDR2 from the germline V gene are MNHNS and SASEGT. The CDR3 has 14 residues. The DNA for the CDR3 is TGTGCCAGCATAAGCACAGGAGATAACTATGGCTACACCTTC. Amino acid sequence: CASISTGDNYGYTF.

This clonotype appeared many times. The CDR3 bases are TGTGCCAGCAGCTACATAATAGACCAAGAGACCCAGTACTTC. Residues: CASSYIIDQETQYF. This chain links TRBV7-2 with TRBJ2-5; D is ambiguous. Trimming took off 4 bases at V and 0 bases at J, with 9 bases between the two ends. The CDR3 contains 14 residues. Germline-derived CDR1 and CDR2 are SGHTA and FQGNSA.

This clonotype was seen a single time. The chain recombines TRBV28 with TRBJ2-3; weak D call: TRBD1 (7 bases). The ends were cut back, 7 bases at V and 9 bases at J, with 14 bases in the middle. Per germline, CDR1 MDHEN and CDR2 SYDVKM. This CDR3 region has 12 residues. The CDR3 bases are TGTGCCAGCACCTCGCAGGGGGGCACGCAGTATTTT. Its translation: CASTSQGGTQYF. Complete variable domain (other parts from reference TRBV28 and TRBJ2-3): DVKVTQSSRYLVKRTGEKVFLECVQDMDHENMFWYRQDPGLGLRLIYFSYDVKMKEKGDIPEGYSVSREKKERFSLILESASTNQTSMYLCASTSQGGTQYFGPGTRLTVL.

CDR3 in DNA: TGTGCCACCAGCACAACCCAGGGGGGCGAGCAGTACTTC. As protein: CATSTTQGGEQYF. The genes are TRBV24-1 and TRBJ2-7; the D gene is possibly TRBD1 (7 bases). V lost 7 bases and J lost 6, with 15 bases in between. This CDR3 region has 13 residues. The V gene's germline CDR1 is KGHDR and CDR2 SFDVKD.

This chain uses TRBV14 with TRBJ1-2; D possibly corresponds to TRBD1 (6 bases). Trimming cost V 4 bases and J 1 base, with 16 bases left between them. The CDR3 has 16 amino acids. Germline V gene lookup returns CDR1 SGHDN and CDR2 FVKESK. The CDR3 region is CASSRDGQPNNYGYTF. CDR3 nucleotides: TGTGCCAGCAGCCGAGACGGACAGCCCAATAACTATGGCTACACCTTC.

The sample holds a few counts of this clonotype. The chain joins TRBV2 to TRBJ2-5; unclear D gene. Germline V CDR1 and CDR2: SNHLY, FYNNEI. CDR3 length: 15 residues. V was pared by 3 bases and J by 5 bases, with 16 bases between. The DNA of the CDR3 is TGTGCCAGCAGTGATGGGGTAGGGCCATCGGAGACCCAGTACTTC. Protein product: CASSDGVGPSETQYF.

This clonotype came up many times. V usage is TRBV12-3 or TRBV12-4 and J usage is TRBJ2-2; D unclear. V was cut by 6 bases and J by 4 bases, with 18 bases left in between. The CDR3 sequence is 16 residues long. This CDR3 is CASSLSGGFGTGELFF. CDR3 nucleotide sequence: TGTGCCAGCAGCTTGTCGGGTGGTTTTGGCACCGGGGAGCTGTTTTTT.

The sample holds a few counts of this clonotype. The V and J genes are TRBV7-2 and TRBJ2-1; the D gene could be TRBD1 or TRBD2 (5 bases each). Germline CDR1 is SGHTA and CDR2 is FQGNSA. The CDR3 extends over 15 amino acids. V lost 6 bases to trimming and J lost 4 bases, with 16 bases between them. This CDR3 is CASRMGTRGYNEQFF. As DNA, the CDR3 is TGTGCCAGCAGAATGGGAACTAGGGGTTACAATGAGCAGTTCTTC.

This clonotype occurred a few times. The chain couples TRBV5-1 to TRBJ2-7; 13 bases align to TRBD2. The J segment lost 12 bases and the V segment lost 0 bases, leaving 12 bases of the junction unmatched. This CDR3 is 16 amino acids long. Germline lookup yields CDR1 SGHRS and CDR2 YFSETQ. Here the CDR3 DNA reads TGCGCCAGCAGCTTGGCCTCTAGGACTAGCGGGAGTTCTCTGTACTTC. It encodes CASSLASRTSGSSLYF.

The genes are TRBV12-3 or TRBV12-4 and TRBJ2-3; 8 bases match TRBD1. CDR3 size: 17 residues. After removal of 7 bases from V and 0 bases from J, the junction contained 12 bases not matched to a gene. The CDR3 sequence: CASKVAGGSPSTDTQYF. The DNA for the CDR3 is TGTGCCAGCAAAGTCGCAGGGGGCTCTCCTAGCACAGATACGCAGTATTTT.

This chain uses TRBV9 with TRBJ1-1; D gene ambiguous. This CDR3 has 15 residues. V was shortened by 0 bases and J by 4 bases, with 13 bases between the two germline ends. Germline-derived CDR1 and CDR2 are SGDLS and YYNGEE. The CDR3 sequence: CASSVVAGKATEAFF. In DNA, the CDR3 is TGTGCCAGCAGCGTAGTAGCGGGGAAGGCCACTGAAGCTTTCTTT. Based on the CDR3 plus reference TRBV9 and TRBJ1-1, the full variable domain is DSGVTQTPKHLITATGQRVTLRCSPRSGDLSVYWYQQSLDQGLQFLIQYYNGEERAKGNILERFSAQQFPDLHSELNLSSLELGDSALYFCASSVVAGKATEAFFGQGTRLTVV.

There are many counts of this clonotype. CDR3 sequence: CASSSSGTSNTEAFF. The CDR3 DNA reads as TGTGCCAGCAGTTCTTCCGGGACCTCGAACACTGAAGCTTTCTTT. The chain links TRBV12-3 or TRBV12-4 to TRBJ1-1; TRBD1 is a possible D gene (5 bases). V was shortened by 4 bases and J by 1 base, with 13 bases between the two germline ends. The CDR3 contains 15 residues.

This clonotype occurred many times. This chain connects TRBV2 to TRBJ2-7; 7 bases agree with TRBD1. V was clipped by 6 bases and J by 3 bases; unmatched bases: 5. The CDR3 runs 13 residues. The germline V gene has CDR1 SNHLY and CDR2 FYNNEI. The CDR3 protein is CASSGDRDYEQYF. CDR3 DNA sequence: TGTGCCAGCAGCGGAGACAGGGACTACGAGCAGTACTTC.

A word on this clonotype: A much larger clone lies a single base off, so this may be a read error. The rearrangement joins TRBV28 to TRBJ2-7; D is possibly TRBD1 (6 bases). CDR3 length: 16 amino acids. Germline V gives CDR1 MDHEN, CDR2 SYDVKM. In DNA form, the CDR3 reads TGTGTCAGCAGTTTATGGGGCAGGGGATTTTCCTACGAGCAGTACTTC. Amino acid sequence: CVSSLWGRGFSYEQYF.

V gene TRBV6-1 combines with J gene TRBJ2-2; D gene uncertain. Trimming left V 4 bases short and J 0 bases short, with 6 bases between. Germline V lookup: CDR1 MNHNS, CDR2 SASEGT. The CDR3 spans 14 residues. The DNA for the CDR3 is TGTGCCAGCAGTGGTGACACGAACACCGGGGAGCTGTTTTTT. Its protein is CASSGDTNTGELFF.

As regards this clonotype: A much more abundant neighbour one base away suggests this may be a read error. The chain has TRBV2 and TRBJ2-2; no reliable D call. CDR1 is SNHLY, CDR2 FYNNEI, per germline. This CDR3 has 15 residues. CDR3: CVSSEVMAGPGELFF. In DNA form, the CDR3 reads TGTGTCAGCAGTGAAGTAATGGCAGGCCCCGGGGAGCTGTTTTTT.